This note documents a single TCR beta chain sequence. No antigen is known for it. Profiled with immunoSEQ multiplex PCR; TCRdb holds only in-frame clones, not every one. The sample consists of approximately 40,000 clones, approximately 80% of them appearing once. Per germline, CDR1 SGHNT and CDR2 YYREEE (reference sequence). The CDR3 is made up of 12 amino acids. V gave up 3 bases and J gave up 5 bases, with 8 bases separating them. The sample comes from a study of OX40 agonist ivuxolimab in advanced cancers. Study at large: Therapy given before enrollment (anti-PD-1, anti-PD-L1 or anti-CTLA-4) was allowed, and 35% to 45% had some. General study results and limits: At 0.1 to 3.0 mg/kg and by week 6, CD4+ and CD8+ T cells in the blood had expanded clonally.

The clonotype was recovered from an adult with an advanced solid tumor such as melanoma, head and neck, liver or kidney cancer. Sequenced here: CD4+ or CD8+ T cells sorted from blood, sampled in a trial of the OX40 agonist ivuxolimab. The chain recombines TRBV5-4 with TRBJ1-1, with D possibly matching TRBD1 (5 bases). CDR3 protein: CASSSGGTEAFF. In nucleotides, the CDR3 is TGTGCCAGCAGCTCCGGGGGAACTGAAGCTTTCTTT.